This entry lists 8 T cell receptor beta chains sequenced from one sample in a study of shared clonotypes between healthy human individuals. CD8 cells regarded as naive lacked CD45RO, were positively chosen for CCR7, and omitted terminally differentiated effector memory CD45RA+ cells. Data came from immunoSEQ multiplex PCR; TCRdb stores just in-frame clones and leaves some out. Of about 2 million clones listed, about 95% are singletons. Sequencing used naive CD8+ T cells sorted from blood. The receptor set was obtained from a man between 18 and 35 years old in good health.

V gene TRBV9 combines with J gene TRBJ2-7, with 7 bases matching TRBD1. V was clipped by 3 bases and J by 5 bases; unmatched bases: 11. Looked up from germline, CDR1 is SGDLS and CDR2 is YYNGEE. The CDR3 sequence is 15 residues long. The CDR3 sequence is CASSGGKTGFHEQYF. CDR3 coding DNA: TGTGCCAGCAGCGGAGGGAAGACAGGGTTCCACGAGCAGTACTTC.

The rearrangement links TRBV27 to TRBJ1-1; D gene uncertain. Germline CDR1 MNHEY, CDR2 SMNVEV (reference sequence). This CDR3 region has 13 residues. Trimming stripped 4 bases from V and 8 bases from J, with 14 bases between. The CDR3 spells CASSYWAGEEAFF. The CDR3 region has the DNA TGTGCCAGCAGTTATTGGGCAGGAGAAGAAGCTTTCTTT.

CDR3 in amino acids: CASSPISGSSSYEQYF. CDR3 nucleotide sequence: TGCGCCAGCAGCCCAATTAGCGGGTCCAGCTCCTACGAGCAGTACTTC. This chain connects TRBV5-1 to TRBJ2-7; 7 bases line up with TRBD2. Germline V gene data show CDR1 as SGHRS and CDR2 as YFSETQ. The CDR3 has 16 amino acids. V gave up 4 bases and J gave up 0 bases; unmatched junction bases: 10.

The CDR3, as DNA: TGTGCCAGCAGACCCCTACTAGACGCGGGAGAGACCCAGTACTTC. Translating gives CASRPLLDAGETQYF. V usage is TRBV6-5 and J usage is TRBJ2-5; possibly TRBD2 for D (5 bases). Germline-derived CDR1 and CDR2 are MNHEY and SVGAGI. The CDR3 is made up of 15 amino acids. Deletions cut 6 bases from V and 4 bases from J, with 18 bases between.

The V call is TRBV9, the J call TRBJ2-2, with D perhaps matching TRBD2 (6 bases). V lost 0 bases to trimming and J lost 7 bases, with 7 bases between them. The CDR3 sequence is 13 residues long. CDR1 and CDR2 from the germline V gene are SGDLS and YYNGEE. This CDR3 reads CASSVAAGGELFF. Here the CDR3 DNA reads TGTGCCAGCAGCGTAGCAGCGGGCGGGGAGCTGTTTTTT.

The chain uses TRBV19 and TRBJ1-5, with D hard to call. The V gene lost 3 bases and the J gene lost 4 bases, with 13 bases spanning the gap. The V gene's germline CDR1 is LNHDA and CDR2 SQIVND (reference sequence). The length of the CDR3 is 15 residues. The DNA of the CDR3 is TGTGCCAGTAGTATCGCCCAGGCCCCAAATCAGCCCCAGCATTTT. Its protein is CASSIAQAPNQPQHF.

Remarks on this clone: Other DNA sequences from this sample encode an identical CDR3 as well. The DNA of the CDR3 is TGTGCCAGCAGCGTGGGAGCGGGGGGCTACAATGAGCAGTTCTTC. Translation gives CASSVGAGGYNEQFF. This rearrangement joins TRBV9 to TRBJ2-1; TRBD2 agrees at 9 bases. Trimming took 2 bases from V and 3 from J; bases not matched to a gene: 3. Germline V lookup: CDR1 SGDLS, CDR2 YYNGEE. The CDR3 totals 15 residues.

Remarks on this clone: At the DNA level, this CDR3 is encoded by other sequences in the same sample as well. V usage is TRBV5-1 and J usage is TRBJ2-5; the match to TRBD1 covers 11 bases. Per germline, CDR1 SGHRS and CDR2 YFSETQ. This CDR3 contains 14 residues. Trimming removed 3 bases from V and 2 bases from J; junction bases left unmatched: 0. CDR3 sequence reads: CASSWDRGQETQYF. In DNA, the CDR3 is TGCGCCAGCAGCTGGGACAGGGGGCAAGAGACCCAGTACTTC.